This passage covers 17 T cell receptor beta chains from one sample sequenced in a study of blood T cell repertoires in COVID-19 (TCRdb year 2020). The library was generated by the immunoSEQ multiplex PCR assay. This is the immuneACCESS table as TCRdb keeps it, with only in-frame sequences that have V and J called. A part of the clones is gone; compared with another copy, unresolved V genes explain less than half, and the rest is unexplained. Recorded for this sample are about 180,000 clones; about 75% of them occurred a single time. The ten largest clonotypes hold approximately 26% of the sample. Material: peripheral blood. The receptors were sampled from a woman in her 70s with acute or convalescent COVID-19.

V usage is TRBV6-5 and J usage is TRBJ2-1, with 9 bases matching TRBD2. The CDR3 is 14 residues long. V gave up 6 bases and J gave up 7 bases; unmatched junction bases: 7. Germline CDR1 MNHEY, CDR2 SVGAGI. The CDR3 sequence: CASRLAGVMNEQFF. As DNA, the CDR3 is TGTGCCAGCAGATTAGCGGGAGTGATGAATGAGCAGTTCTTC.

In its sample, this clone was seen once. The chain employs TRBV15 and TRBJ2-5; 10 bases are shared with TRBD1. Germline V lookup: CDR1 LNHNV, CDR2 YYDKDF (reference sequence). This CDR3 has 15 residues. With V trimmed by 3 bases and J by 5 bases, 6 bases remained unmatched. The CDR3 nucleotides are TGTGCCACCAGCAGTGGGACAGGGGTCCGTGAGACCCAGTACTTC. Its translation is CATSSGTGVRETQYF. Full variable domain (outside the CDR3, taken from reference TRBV15 and TRBJ2-5): DAMVIQNPRYQVTQFGKPVTLSCSQTLNHNVMYWYQQKSSQAPKLLFHYYDKDFNNEADTPDNFQSRRPNTSFCFLDIRSPGLGDTAMYLCATSSGTGVRETQYFGPGTRLLVL.

The gene calls are TRBV3-1 (or the pseudogene TRBV3-2) and TRBJ1-4, with D possibly matching TRBD1 (6 bases). The V gene's germline CDR1 is LGHDT and CDR2 YNNKEL (reference sequence). The V end was cut by 5 bases, the J end by 3 bases, with 22 bases between. The CDR3 is made up of 18 amino acids. The CDR3 loop reads CASSFNSWATGPNEKLFF. CDR3 DNA sequence: TGTGCCAGCAGCTTCAACTCGTGGGCAACAGGGCCTAATGAAAAACTGTTTTTT.

J is TRBJ1-2 and V is TRBV27; 7 bases map to TRBD1. In germline, CDR1 is MNHEY, CDR2 SMNVEV (reference sequence). This CDR3 is 14 amino acids long. V was clipped by 6 bases and J by 3 bases; unmatched bases: 7. The CDR3 reads CASSPVDRDYGYTF. The CDR3 DNA reads as TGTGCCAGCAGCCCCGTCGACAGGGACTATGGCTACACCTTC.

This chain uses TRBV19 with TRBJ1-5, with D possibly TRBD1 on 6 matching bases. This CDR3 spans 16 amino acids. V dropped 3 bases and J dropped 3 bases, with 15 bases sitting between them. Germline V CDR1 and CDR2: LNHDA, SQIVND (reference sequence). The CDR3 is CASSIRGAQDNQPQHF. The CDR3 nucleotides are TGTGCCAGTAGTATTCGGGGGGCGCAGGACAATCAGCCCCAGCATTTT.

J is TRBJ1-4 and V is TRBV12-3 or TRBV12-4; D gene ambiguous. The CDR3 spans 11 residues. V gave up 6 bases and J gave up 10 bases, with 9 bases separating them. The CDR3 DNA reads as TGTGCCAGCAGCCGGGGAGGAAAACTGTTTTTT. This sequence encodes CASSRGGKLFF.

This clone was observed a few times. The rearrangement uses TRBV4-2 and TRBJ2-1, with 9 bases fitting TRBD1. The CDR3 consists of 15 residues. The germline V gene has CDR1 LGHNA and CDR2 YNFKEQ. Trimming took 1 base from V and 3 from J; bases not matched to a gene: 1. The CDR3 DNA follows: TGTGCCAGCAGCCAAGGGGACAGGGACTACAATGAGCAGTTCTTC. Its protein product is CASSQGDRDYNEQFF.

The chain uses TRBV13 and TRBJ2-2; D perhaps matches TRBD2 (7 bases). CDR3 size: 16 residues. CDR1 and CDR2 (germline): PRHDT, FYEKMQ (reference sequence). V lost 5 bases and J lost 2, with 15 bases in between. Written as DNA, the CDR3 is TGTGCCAGCAGCGCCGACGGGGGGCATAACACCGGGGAGCTGTTTTTT. Its protein product is CASSADGGHNTGELFF. The full variable domain, in which reference TRBV13 and TRBJ2-2 provide the parts outside the CDR3, is AAGVIQSPRHLIKEKRETATLKCYPIPRHDTVYWYQQGPGQDPQFLISFYEKMQSDKGSIPDRFSAQQFSDYHSELNMSSLELGDSALYFCASSADGGHNTGELFFGEGSRLTVL.

The gene calls are TRBV6-5 and TRBJ2-3; a weak D match, TRBD1 (6 bases). The CDR3 sequence is 15 residues long. Germline values: CDR1 MNHEY, CDR2 SVGAGI. V shed 0 bases and J shed 4 bases, with 11 bases lying between them. Here the CDR3 DNA reads TGTGCCAGCAGTTACTCGAGGGGGTCCCCAGATACGCAGTATTTT. Translated: CASSYSRGSPDTQYF.

The chain carries TRBV4-2 and TRBJ2-1, with 7 bases identical to TRBD1. The V and J ends lost 1 base and 5 bases, in that order; junction bases with no gene match: 14. CDR1 is LGHNA and CDR2 is YNFKEQ in the germline V gene. This CDR3 has 18 residues. The CDR3 loop is CASSQVGARQGPNNEQFF. CDR3 DNA sequence: TGTGCCAGCAGCCAAGTCGGGGCCCGACAGGGACCTAACAATGAGCAGTTCTTC.

This chain links TRBV2 with TRBJ1-6; D might be TRBD1 (5 bases). The V gene lost 6 bases and the J gene lost 11 bases, with 17 bases spanning the gap. From germline, CDR1 is SNHLY and CDR2 FYNNEI. This CDR3 spans 14 amino acids. This CDR3 reads CASSLSAGETPLHF. The DNA of the CDR3 is TGTGCCAGCAGCCTCTCAGCGGGGGAGACACCCCTCCACTTT. Variable domain in full (rest from reference TRBV2 and TRBJ1-6): EPEVTQTPSHQVTQMGQEVILRCVPISNHLYFYWYRQILGQKVEFLVSFYNNEISEKSEIFDDQFSVERPDGSNFTLKIRSTKLEDSAMYFCASSLSAGETPLHFGNGTRLTVT.

The chain recombines TRBV7-9 with TRBJ2-3, with a possible D match to TRBD1 (6 bases). The CDR3 runs 15 residues. Looked up from germline, CDR1 is SEHNR and CDR2 is FQNEAQ (reference sequence). Trimming shortened V by 1 base and J by 6 bases, and 14 bases separated the two germline ends. The CDR3 DNA sequence: TGTGCCAGCAGCTTAGAGCTGGGGGCATCGGATACGCAGTATTTT. Its protein product is CASSLELGASDTQYF. Full variable domain (rest looked up from reference TRBV7-9 and TRBJ2-3): DTGVSQNPRHKITKRGQNVTFRCDPISEHNRLYWYRQTLGQGPEFLTYFQNEAQLEKSRLLSDRFSAERPKGSFSTLEIQRTEQGDSAMYLCASSLELGASDTQYFGPGTRLTVL.

The rearrangement uses TRBV7-8 and TRBJ2-1; no reliable D call. CDR3 length: 16 amino acids. The ends were cut back, 4 bases at V and 8 bases at J, with 21 bases in the middle. Germline V CDR1 and CDR2: SGHVS, FQNEAQ. Here the CDR3 DNA reads TGTGCCAGCAGCTATTCAGTTGCGGCGGTAATTGATGAGCAGTTCTTC. It specifies CASSYSVAAVIDEQFF. Full variable domain (outside the CDR3, taken from reference TRBV7-8 and TRBJ2-1): GAGVSQSPRYKVAKRGQDVALRCDPISGHVSLFWYQQALGQGPEFLTYFQNEAQLDKSGLPSDRFFAERPEGSVSTLKIQRTQQEDSAVYLCASSYSVAAVIDEQFFGPGTRLTVL.

This chain uses TRBV12-3 or TRBV12-4 with TRBJ1-1; 7 positions agree with TRBD1. The CDR3 extends over 11 amino acids. V shed 6 bases, J shed 8 bases, and the junction held 3 bases outside the gene matches. The CDR3 bases are TGTGCCAGCAGCCTACAGGGGGAAGCTTTCTTT. Its translation: CASSLQGEAFF.

This chain links TRBV7-2 with TRBJ2-5; no clear D gene. Per the germline V gene, CDR1 is SGHTA and CDR2 is FQGNSA. The V and J ends lost 7 bases and 0 bases respectively, with 12 bases between them. The CDR3 sequence is 14 residues long. The CDR3 DNA is TGTGCCAGCACCCTATACAGCTACCAAGAGACCCAGTACTTC. It encodes CASTLYSYQETQYF.

The chain is built from TRBV19 and TRBJ2-1; tentative D call: TRBD2 (7 bases). V was cut by 1 base and J by 5 bases, with 15 bases left in between. The germline V gene encodes CDR1 LNHDA and CDR2 SQIVND (reference sequence). The CDR3 runs 16 residues. CDR3 region: CASSIVGGRRDNEQFF. Written as DNA, the CDR3 is TGTGCCAGTAGTATAGTGGGGGGGCGACGGGACAATGAGCAGTTCTTC.

The table lists this clone with a few counts. The J gene is TRBJ1-5, the V gene TRBV10-3, with D unclear. Trimming shortened V by 5 bases and J by 8 bases, and 16 bases separated the two germline ends. Per germline, CDR1 ENHRY and CDR2 SYGVKD. CDR3 length: 14 residues. The chain's CDR3 is CAISLGLGSEPQHF. Here the CDR3 DNA reads TGTGCCATCAGTCTTGGACTGGGGAGTGAGCCCCAGCATTTT.